This T cell receptor beta chain was documented in a study of Graves' ophthalmopathy and Graves' hyperthyroidism. At the level of the study: Pretreatment peripheral blood was obtained at initial diagnosis.

The germline CDR1 and CDR2 sequences are MNHNS and SASEGT. Trimming took 2 bases from V and 5 from J; bases not matched to a gene: 6. The CDR3 spans 15 residues. Excluded: other autoimmune disease, uncontrolled infection, pregnancy or lactation. The sequenced template was RNA, covering the TCR beta CDR3 region. Second-round multiplex PCR came after first-round RT-PCR with HTBI primers. TCRdb re-derived calls from the multiplex PCR reads in MiXCR, one entry per CDR3 protein. The data contain approximately 500,000 distinct CDR3 sequences, around 14% of them singletons. The chain combines TRBV6-1 with TRBJ2-5; TRBD2 aligns across 9 bases. Sequencing was done on a sample of blood. The source is a woman younger than 45 with Graves' ophthalmopathy. CDR3 loop: CASSESAGGPETQYF. As DNA, the CDR3 is TGTGCCAGCAGTGAAAGTGCGGGGGGGCCGGAGACCCAGTACTTC.